This T cell receptor beta chain was sequenced during a study of blood T cell repertoires in COVID-19. Whole-study context: PBMCs, B-cell-depleted T cells, or T cells provided the cDNA or gDNA that made up the material.

Profiling relied on immunoSEQ multiplex PCR, and the TCRdb table lists in-frame clones only, not all of them. The sample has more than 300,000 clones, roughly 83% seen once. CDR3 size: 15 residues. Trimming cost V 2 bases and J 10 bases; bases outside gene matches: 8. Germline CDR1 is MNHNY and CDR2 is SVGAGI (reference sequence). The rearrangement uses TRBV6-6 and TRBJ1-1, with TRBD1 matching 12 bases. The sequence came from a woman aged 50 to 60 with acute or convalescent COVID-19. Sequencing was performed on peripheral blood. This CDR3 reads CASSYLGQGARGAFF. Here the CDR3 DNA reads TGTGCCAGCAGTTACCTGGGACAGGGGGCTCGGGGAGCTTTCTTT.